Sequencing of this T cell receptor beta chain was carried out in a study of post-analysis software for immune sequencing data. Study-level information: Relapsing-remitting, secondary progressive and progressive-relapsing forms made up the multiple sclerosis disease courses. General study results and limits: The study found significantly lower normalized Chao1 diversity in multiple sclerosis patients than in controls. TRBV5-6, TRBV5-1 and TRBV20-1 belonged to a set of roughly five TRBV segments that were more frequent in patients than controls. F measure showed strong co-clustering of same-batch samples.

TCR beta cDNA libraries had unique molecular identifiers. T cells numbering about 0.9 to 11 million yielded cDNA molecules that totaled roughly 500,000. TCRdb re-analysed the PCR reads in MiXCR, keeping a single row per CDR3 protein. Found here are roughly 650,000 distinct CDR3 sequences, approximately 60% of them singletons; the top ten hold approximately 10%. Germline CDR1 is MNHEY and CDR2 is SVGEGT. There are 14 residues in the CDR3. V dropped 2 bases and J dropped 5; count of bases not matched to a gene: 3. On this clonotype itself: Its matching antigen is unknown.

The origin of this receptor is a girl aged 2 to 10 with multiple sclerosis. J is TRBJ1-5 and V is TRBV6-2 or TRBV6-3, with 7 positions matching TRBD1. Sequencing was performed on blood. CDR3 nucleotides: TGTGCCAGCAGTTACGGAGGGACAGATCAGCCCCAGCATTTT. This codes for CASSYGGTDQPQHF.